This TCR beta chain was identified during a study of CD8+ T cells in alopecia areata. This CDR3 region has 14 residues. The V gene lost 4 bases and the J gene lost 5 bases, with 15 bases spanning the gap. Per the germline V gene, CDR1 is SGHRS and CDR2 is YFSETQ. As for treatment: oral pan-JAK inhibitor, 5-10 mg twice daily. Isolated RNA was reverse transcribed into cDNA used as the sequencing template. Some clones are missing from TCRdb's copy, which holds only in-frame ones; the method was immunoSEQ multiplex PCR. Found here are roughly 92,000 clones, more than 65% of them singletons; the top ten hold roughly 17%.

Sequenced material: CD8+ T cells sorted from blood, taken at week 44, from a patient treated with tofacitinib. The sequence came from a human donor with alopecia areata. The chain combines TRBV5-1 with TRBJ1-1; perhaps TRBD1 as D (6 bases). The CDR3 spells CASSPTGRGTEAFF. The CDR3, as DNA: TGCGCCAGCAGCCCGACAGGTCGAGGGACTGAAGCTTTCTTT.